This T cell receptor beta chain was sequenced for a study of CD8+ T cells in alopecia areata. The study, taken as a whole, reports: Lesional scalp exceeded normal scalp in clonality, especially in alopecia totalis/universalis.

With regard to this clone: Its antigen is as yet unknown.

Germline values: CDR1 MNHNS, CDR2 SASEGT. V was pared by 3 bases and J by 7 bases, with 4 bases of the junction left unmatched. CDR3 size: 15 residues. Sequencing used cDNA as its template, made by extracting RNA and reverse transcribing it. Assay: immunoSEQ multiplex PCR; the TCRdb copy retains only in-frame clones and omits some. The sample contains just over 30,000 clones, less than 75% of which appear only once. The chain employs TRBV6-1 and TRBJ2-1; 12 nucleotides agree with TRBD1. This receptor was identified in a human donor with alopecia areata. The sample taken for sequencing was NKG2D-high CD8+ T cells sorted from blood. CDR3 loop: CASSDRDRGPNEQFF. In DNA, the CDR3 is TGTGCCAGCAGTGACCGGGACAGGGGGCCGAATGAGCAGTTCTTC.